This TCR beta chain was recovered during a study of blood T cell repertoires in COVID-19. In the study overall: The study drew acute and convalescent COVID-19 samples from the United States, Italy and Spain. T cells, B-cell-depleted T cells, or PBMCs supplied cDNA or gDNA.

Germline V gene sequence: CDR1 GTSNPN, CDR2 SVGIG (reference sequence). The CDR3 has 13 amino acids. Trimming shortened V by 1 base and J by 4 bases, and 8 bases separated the two germline ends. The data were produced by immunoSEQ multiplex PCR, yet TCRdb's version contains in-frame clones alone and is incomplete. The repertoire has about 170,000 clones, more than 75% of them found once; the top ten carry roughly 2%. The chain carries TRBV30 and TRBJ1-5; no reliable D call. Input material: peripheral blood. This sequence was found in a man aged 45-65 years who had recovered from COVID-19. The CDR3 reads CAWSGGGNQPQHF. In DNA form, the CDR3 reads TGTGCCTGGAGTGGCGGTGGTAATCAGCCCCAGCATTTT.